A selection of T cell receptor beta chains follows, all from one sample in a study of T cell responses to AZD1222 COVID-19 vaccine. Assay used: immunoSEQ multiplex PCR; TCRdb lists only in-frame clones, some missing. The table includes around 140,000 clones, roughly 92% detected once. The sequences come from peripheral blood, collected 28 days after the second AZD1222 dose. These receptors were taken from an adult who received the AZD1222 COVID-19 vaccine. CDR3s include the opening cysteine and the closing phenylalanine or tryptophan. D genes are given only for firm matches. Only some rows state a clone size, as once, few, many or a class for expanded clones.

D	J	size	V	DNA	CDR3
.	TRBJ1-1	.	TRBV5-1	TGCGCCAGCAGCTCGGGGGGACTACCCACTGAAGCTTTCTTT	CASSSGGLPTEAFF
.	TRBJ1-2	.	TRBV12-3/TRBV12-4	TGTGCCAGCAGTTCCTATGGCTACACCTTC	CASSSYGYTF
.	TRBJ2-7	.	TRBV27	TGTGCCAGCGGAGACGGGCAGGGGCCCTACGAGCAGTACTTC	CASGDGQGPYEQYF
.	TRBJ2-7	.	TRBV9	TGTGCCAGCAGCGTAACTTCGGGCAGAGGGATCTACGAGCAGTACTTC	CASSVTSGRGIYEQYF
.	TRBJ1-2	.	TRBV28	TGTGCCAGCAGTTATGGAGGGAACTATGGCTACACCTTC	CASSYGGNYGYTF
TRBD1	TRBJ1-1	.	TRBV2	TGTGCCAGCAGGGCCGAGCAGGGGGCGTTATCGGCTTTCTTT	CASRAEQGALSAFF
.	TRBJ1-4	.	TRBV19	TGTGCCAGTAGTCTCAACAATCGGTTTGAAAAACTGTTTTTT	CASSLNNRFEKLFF
.	TRBJ1-2	.	TRBV6-4	TGTGCCAGCAGTCCCTCGGTGCGGGCACTCTATGGCTACACCTTC	CASSPSVRALYGYTF
.	TRBJ2-2	.	TRBV27	TGTGCCAGCGGCCTGGGATTAAACACCGGGGAGCTGTTTTTT	CASGLGLNTGELFF
.	TRBJ1-2	.	TRBV27	TGTGCCAGCAGGGCGAGACTCGGCGGGTATGGCTACACCTTC	CASRARLGGYGYTF
.	TRBJ2-5	.	TRBV6-5	TGTGCCAGCAGTTACGAGGGGAAGACCCAGTACTTC	CASSYEGKTQYF
TRBD1	TRBJ1-2	once	TRBV19	TGTGCCAGTAGTACCTACAGGGGGAAAGATGGCTACACCTTC	CASSTYRGKDGYTF
.	TRBJ1-1	.	TRBV9	TGTGCCAGCAGCGTGTCGAACACTGAAGCTTTCTTT	CASSVSNTEAFF
TRBD1	TRBJ2-2	.	TRBV30	TGTGCCTGGGGACAGGGGGTAACCGGGGAGCTGTTTTTT	CAWGQGVTGELFF
.	TRBJ1-1	.	TRBV19	TGTGCCAGTAGGAGCAGGCCGGGCACTGAAGCTTTCTTT	CASRSRPGTEAFF
.	TRBJ1-6	.	TRBV10-3	TGTGCCATCAAGGGACAATTAGATTCACCCCTCCACTTT	CAIKGQLDSPLHF
.	TRBJ1-2	.	TRBV2	TGTGCCAGCAGCGTGGACCAGAACTATGGCTACACCTTC	CASSVDQNYGYTF
TRBD2	TRBJ2-5	.	TRBV5-6	TGTGCCAGCAGCGCACGACTAGCGGGAGTGGGGGAGACCCAGTACTTC	CASSARLAGVGETQYF
TRBD1	TRBJ2-7	.	TRBV3-1/TRBV3-2	TGTGCCAGCAGCCAGTGGGACAGCTCCTACGAGCAGTACTTC	CASSQWDSSYEQYF
TRBD1	TRBJ1-4	.	TRBV28	TGTGCCAGCCGAAAGCAGGGCCCTCAGGGGGCTATATTT	CASRKQGPQGAIF
TRBD1	TRBJ1-1	.	TRBV19	TGTGCCAGTAGTACCCCCGGGCAGGGGGCAGTAAGCACTGAAGCTTTCTTT	CASSTPGQGAVSTEAFF
TRBD1	TRBJ1-6	.	TRBV4-2	TGTGCCAGCAGCCCGACAGGGGGCTCCTATAATTCACCCCTCCACTTT	CASSPTGGSYNSPLHF
.	TRBJ1-1	.	TRBV28	TGTGCCAGCAGCCCCGAACCCGGAGGCACTGAAGCTTTCTTT	CASSPEPGGTEAFF
.	TRBJ1-2	.	TRBV6-1	TGTGCCAGCAGTGAACTAAGGACAGCTTACTATGGCTACACCTTC	CASSELRTAYYGYTF
.	TRBJ2-1	.	TRBV5-1	TGCGCCAGCAGCTCCCGGATTGGTGAGCAGTTCTTC	CASSSRIGEQFF
TRBD1	TRBJ2-1	.	TRBV25-1	TGTGCCAGCAGTAAGGGACAGAACAATGAGCAGTTCTTC	CASSKGQNNEQFF
.	TRBJ1-2	.	TRBV5-4	TGTGCCAGCAGCTCCACCGGGAGTACTAACTATGGCTACACCTTC	CASSSTGSTNYGYTF
.	TRBJ1-5	.	TRBV12-5	TGTGCTAGTGGTTTCGCAGGGGTGGCCCAGCATTTT	CASGFAGVAQHF
.	TRBJ2-3	.	TRBV7-8	TGTGCCAGCGCCCCTCGGACGGTTTCTACTGGGGATACGCAGTATTTT	CASAPRTVSTGDTQYF
.	TRBJ2-7	once	TRBV7-2	TGTGCCAGCAGCTTAACACGGATTTACGAGCAGTACTTC	CASSLTRIYEQYF
.	TRBJ1-2	.	TRBV5-8	TGTGCCAGCAGCTTGGGAGGGTTCTATGGCTACACCTTC	CASSLGGFYGYTF
.	TRBJ1-2	.	TRBV19	TGTGCCAGTAGTTTACCCGGGAGAAGCTATGGCTACACCTTC	CASSLPGRSYGYTF
.	TRBJ1-1	.	TRBV4-3	TGCGCCAGCTCACACGGTAACACTGAAGCTTTCTTT	CASSHGNTEAFF
TRBD1	TRBJ1-6	.	TRBV4-3	TGCGCCAGCAGCCAAGATCGGGGACAGTCCTCACCCCTCCACTTT	CASSQDRGQSSPLHF
.	TRBJ2-1	.	TRBV19	TGTGCCAGTAGTAAAATCCGGCGAGATGGACCTTATGGGACAATCTCTCAATCCTACAATGAGCAGTTCTTC	CASSKIRRDGPYGTISQSYNEQFF
TRBD1	TRBJ1-4	.	TRBV7-9	TGTGCCAGCAGCCAGGGACAGTTTAATGAAAAACTGTTTTTT	CASSQGQFNEKLFF
TRBD1	TRBJ2-2	once	TRBV6-2/TRBV6-3	TGTGCCAGCAGTTACTTGGGACAGAGATCTAATACGAACACCGGGGAGCTGTTTTTT	CASSYLGQRSNTNTGELFF
.	TRBJ1-5	.	TRBV29-1	TGCAGCGTTGAAGACACAGGTTTTGGAGTGCCCCAGCATTTT	CSVEDTGFGVPQHF
.	TRBJ2-1	.	TRBV28	TGTGCCAGCAGTCCATCAAATGCGGGGTTCTTATACAATGAGCAGTTCTTC	CASSPSNAGFLYNEQFF
.	TRBJ1-6	.	TRBV5-6	TGTGCCAGCAGCCTCGGGGGGTGGAATTCACCCCTCCACTTT	CASSLGGWNSPLHF
.	TRBJ1-5	.	TRBV18	TGTGCCAGCTCACCACCGGGGGGGCGAAGCAATCAGCCCCAGCATTTT	CASSPPGGRSNQPQHF